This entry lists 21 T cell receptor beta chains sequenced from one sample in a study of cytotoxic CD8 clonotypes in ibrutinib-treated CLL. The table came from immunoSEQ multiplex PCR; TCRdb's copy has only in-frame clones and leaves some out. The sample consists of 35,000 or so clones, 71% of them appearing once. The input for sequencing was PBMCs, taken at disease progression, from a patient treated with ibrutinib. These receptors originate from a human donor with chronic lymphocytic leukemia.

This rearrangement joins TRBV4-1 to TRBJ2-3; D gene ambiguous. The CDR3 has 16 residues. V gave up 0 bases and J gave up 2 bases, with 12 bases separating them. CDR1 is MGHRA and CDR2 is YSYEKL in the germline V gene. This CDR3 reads CASSQEAPPYTDTQYF. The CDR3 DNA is TGCGCCAGCAGCCAAGAGGCACCACCTTACACAGATACGCAGTATTTT.

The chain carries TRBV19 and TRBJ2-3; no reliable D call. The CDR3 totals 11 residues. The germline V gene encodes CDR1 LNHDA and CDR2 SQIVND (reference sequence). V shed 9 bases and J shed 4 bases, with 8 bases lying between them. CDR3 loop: CASAAADTQYF. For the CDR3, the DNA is TGTGCCAGCGCTGCAGCAGATACGCAGTATTTT.

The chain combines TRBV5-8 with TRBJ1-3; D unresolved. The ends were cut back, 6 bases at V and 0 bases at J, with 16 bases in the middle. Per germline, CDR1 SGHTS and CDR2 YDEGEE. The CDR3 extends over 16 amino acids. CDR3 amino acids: CASNFRGAFSGNTIYF. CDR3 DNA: TGTGCCAGCAACTTCCGCGGAGCCTTCTCTGGAAACACCATATATTTT.

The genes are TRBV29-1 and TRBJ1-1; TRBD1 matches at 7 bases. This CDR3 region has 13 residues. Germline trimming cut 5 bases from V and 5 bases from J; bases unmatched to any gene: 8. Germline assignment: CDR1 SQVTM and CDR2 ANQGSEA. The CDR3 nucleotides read TGCAGCGTTTACGTTAAACAGGGGACTGAAGCTTTCTTT. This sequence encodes CSVYVKQGTEAFF. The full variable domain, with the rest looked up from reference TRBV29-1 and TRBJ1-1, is SAVISQKPSRDICQRGTSLTIQCQVDSQVTMMFWYRQQPGQSLTLIATANQGSEATYESGFVIDKFPISRPNLTFSTLTVSNMSPEDSSIYLCSVYVKQGTEAFFGQGTRLTVV.

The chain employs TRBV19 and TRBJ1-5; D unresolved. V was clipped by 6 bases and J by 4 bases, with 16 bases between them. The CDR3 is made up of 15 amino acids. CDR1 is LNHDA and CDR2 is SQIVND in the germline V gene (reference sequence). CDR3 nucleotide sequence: TGTGCCAGTAGGGAATCCCCCGCGGAAAATCAGCCCCAGCATTTT. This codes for CASRESPAENQPQHF.

The DNA of the CDR3 is TGTGCCAGCAGTTTAAGAGGGCGGGACACCGGGGAGCTGTTTTTT. Amino acids: CASSLRGRDTGELFF. This chain joins TRBV27 and TRBJ2-2; a weak D match, TRBD2 (5 bases). The CDR3 is 15 residues long. Trimming cost V 2 bases and J 3 bases, with 10 bases left between them. Germline values: CDR1 MNHEY, CDR2 SMNVEV (reference sequence).

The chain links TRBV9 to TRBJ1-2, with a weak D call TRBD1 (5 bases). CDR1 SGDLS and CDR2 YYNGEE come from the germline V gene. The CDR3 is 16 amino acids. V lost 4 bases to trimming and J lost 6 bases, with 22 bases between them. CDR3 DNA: TGTGCCAGCAGCCCCCCTGGGACCCAGGGAAACCATGGCTACACCTTC. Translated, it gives CASSPPGTQGNHGYTF.

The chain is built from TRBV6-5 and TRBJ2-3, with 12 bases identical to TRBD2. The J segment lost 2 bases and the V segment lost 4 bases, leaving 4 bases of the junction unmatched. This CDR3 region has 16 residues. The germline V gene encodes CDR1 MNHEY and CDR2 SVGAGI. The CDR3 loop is CASSLLAGGNTDTQYF. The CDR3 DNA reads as TGTGCCAGCAGTTTACTAGCGGGGGGAAACACAGATACGCAGTATTTT.

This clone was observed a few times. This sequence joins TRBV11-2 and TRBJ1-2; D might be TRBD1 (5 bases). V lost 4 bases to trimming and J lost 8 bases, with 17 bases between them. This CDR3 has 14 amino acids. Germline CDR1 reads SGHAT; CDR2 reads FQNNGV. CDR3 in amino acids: CASSSRTGAGGYTF. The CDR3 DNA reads TGTGCCAGCAGCTCCCGGACCGGGGCGGGGGGCTACACCTTC.

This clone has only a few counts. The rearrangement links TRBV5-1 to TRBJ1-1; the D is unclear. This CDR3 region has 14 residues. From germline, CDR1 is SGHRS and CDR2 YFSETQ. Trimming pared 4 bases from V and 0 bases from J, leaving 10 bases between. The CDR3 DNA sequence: TGCGCCAGCAGCCCTAAAGCCCTGAACACTGAAGCTTTCTTT. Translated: CASSPKALNTEAFF.

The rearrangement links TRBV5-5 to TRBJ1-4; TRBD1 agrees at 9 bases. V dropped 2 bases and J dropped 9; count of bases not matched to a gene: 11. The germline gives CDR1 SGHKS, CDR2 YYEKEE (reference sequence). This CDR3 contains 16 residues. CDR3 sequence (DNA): TGTGCCAGCAGCTTCGACAGGGGGGGTACATCGCAAAAACTGTTTTTT. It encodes CASSFDRGGTSQKLFF.

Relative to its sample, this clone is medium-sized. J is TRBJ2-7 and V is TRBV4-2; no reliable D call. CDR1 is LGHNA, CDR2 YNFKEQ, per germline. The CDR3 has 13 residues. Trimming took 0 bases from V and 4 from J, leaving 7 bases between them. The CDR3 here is CASSQDKEYEQYF. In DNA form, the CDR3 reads TGTGCCAGCAGCCAAGATAAGGAATACGAGCAGTACTTC.

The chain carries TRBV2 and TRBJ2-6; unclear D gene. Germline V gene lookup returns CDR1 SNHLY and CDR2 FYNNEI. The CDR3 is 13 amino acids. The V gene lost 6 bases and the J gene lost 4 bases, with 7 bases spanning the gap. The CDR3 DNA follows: TGTGCCAGCAGGTTAGACGGGGCCAACGTCCTGACTTTC. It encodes CASRLDGANVLTF.

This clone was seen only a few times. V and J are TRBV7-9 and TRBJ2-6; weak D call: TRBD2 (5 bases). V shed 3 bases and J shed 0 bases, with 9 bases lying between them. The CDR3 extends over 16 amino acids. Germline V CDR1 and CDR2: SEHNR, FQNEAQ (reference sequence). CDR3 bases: TGTGCCAGCAGCTTCGGACGGGACTCTGGGGCCAACGTCCTGACTTTC. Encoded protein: CASSFGRDSGANVLTF.

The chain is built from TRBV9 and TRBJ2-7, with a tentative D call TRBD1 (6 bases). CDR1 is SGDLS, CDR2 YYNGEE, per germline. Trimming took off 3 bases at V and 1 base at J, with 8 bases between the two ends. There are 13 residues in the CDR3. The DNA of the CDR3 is TGTGCCAGCAGCGCCGGACAGTCCTACGAGCAGTACTTC. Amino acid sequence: CASSAGQSYEQYF.

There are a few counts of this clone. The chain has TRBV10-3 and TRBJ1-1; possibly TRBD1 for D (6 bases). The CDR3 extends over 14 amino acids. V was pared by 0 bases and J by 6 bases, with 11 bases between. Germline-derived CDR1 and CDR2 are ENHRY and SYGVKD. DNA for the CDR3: TGTGCCATCAGTGAGTCTGGGGGCAGCCCTGAAGCTTTCTTT. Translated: CAISESGGSPEAFF.

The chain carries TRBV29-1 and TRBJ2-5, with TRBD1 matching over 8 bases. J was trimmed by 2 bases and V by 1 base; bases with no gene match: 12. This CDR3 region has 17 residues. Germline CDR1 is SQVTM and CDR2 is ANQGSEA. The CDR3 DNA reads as TGCAGCGTTGAAGTCCCCGACAGGGGCGGTCCGCAAGAGACCCAGTACTTC. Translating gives CSVEVPDRGGPQETQYF.

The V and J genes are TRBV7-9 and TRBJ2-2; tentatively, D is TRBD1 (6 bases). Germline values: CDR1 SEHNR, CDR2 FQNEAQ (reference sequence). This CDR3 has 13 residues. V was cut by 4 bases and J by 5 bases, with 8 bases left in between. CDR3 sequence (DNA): TGTGCCAGCAGCTCCACAGGGACCGGGGAGCTGTTTTTT. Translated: CASSSTGTGELFF.

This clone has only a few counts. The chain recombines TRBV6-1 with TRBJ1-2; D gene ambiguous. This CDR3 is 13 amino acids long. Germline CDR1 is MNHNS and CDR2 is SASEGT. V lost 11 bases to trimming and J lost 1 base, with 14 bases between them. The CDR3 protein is CAAAAGGNYGYTF. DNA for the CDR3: TGTGCCGCGGCAGCAGGCGGTAACTATGGCTACACCTTC.

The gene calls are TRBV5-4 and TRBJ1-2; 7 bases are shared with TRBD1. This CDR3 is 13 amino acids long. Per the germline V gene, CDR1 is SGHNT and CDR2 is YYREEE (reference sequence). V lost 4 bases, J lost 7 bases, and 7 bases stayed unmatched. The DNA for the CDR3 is TGTGCCAGCAGCACACCCGACAGGGCTGGCTACACCTTC. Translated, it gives CASSTPDRAGYTF.

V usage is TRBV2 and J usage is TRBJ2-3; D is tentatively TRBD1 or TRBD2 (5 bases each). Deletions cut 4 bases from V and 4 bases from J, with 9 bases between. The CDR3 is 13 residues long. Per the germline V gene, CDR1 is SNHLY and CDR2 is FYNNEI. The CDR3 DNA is TGTGCCAGCAGTGGGGACGGCGCAGATACGCAGTATTTT. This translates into CASSGDGADTQYF.